What follows are 12 T cell receptor beta chains derived from one specimen sequenced in a study of T cell clones after liver transplantation. Data came from immunoSEQ multiplex PCR; TCRdb stores just in-frame clones and leaves some out. Of some 120,000 clones in the sample, around nine tenths were seen once. Sample: CD4+ T cells from blood, taken 12 months after liver transplant. These receptors all stem from a human patient who received a liver transplant. Some T cells may arise from the graft donor.

V and J are TRBV29-1 and TRBJ2-7; 9 bases line up with TRBD1. Germline V gives CDR1 SQVTM, CDR2 ANQGSEA. Losses at the gene ends were 6 bases for V and 1 base for J; bases not matched to a gene: 4. The CDR3 has 13 residues. CDR3 in DNA: TGCAGCGTCCCGGGACAGGGATCCTACGAGCAGTACTTC. This gives the protein CSVPGQGSYEQYF.

The chain carries TRBV20-1 and TRBJ1-2, with D unresolved. The ends were cut back, 4 bases at V and 6 bases at J, with 9 bases in the middle. Germline V gene data show CDR1 as DFQATT and CDR2 as SNEGSKA (reference sequence). This CDR3 contains 11 residues. The CDR3 nucleotides are TGCAGTGCTATCCCTTCAGATGGCTACACCTTC. This translates into CSAIPSDGYTF.

The V call is TRBV6-6, the J call TRBJ1-1; D remains unclear. There are 11 residues in the CDR3. Germline V gene lookup returns CDR1 MNHNY and CDR2 SVGAGI (reference sequence). Trimming shortened V by 4 bases and J by 10 bases, and 10 bases separated the two germline ends. The chain's CDR3 is CASSSGSSAFF. The CDR3 DNA follows: TGTGCCAGCAGTTCGGGGTCCTCAGCTTTCTTT.

The rearrangement uses TRBV11-3 and TRBJ2-7, with D perhaps being TRBD1 or TRBD2 (7 bases each). The CDR3 has 13 amino acids. Trimming left V 11 bases short and J 6 bases short, with 20 bases between. Germline V gives CDR1 SGHNT, CDR2 YENEEA. The CDR3 bases are TGTGCCTCCAGGGGGGGAGGGCCAATCGAGCAGTACTTC. Its protein is CASRGGGPIEQYF.

This chain links TRBV11-3 with TRBJ2-3, with TRBD1 as a possible D gene (5 bases). CDR1 and CDR2 from the germline V gene are SGHNT and YENEEA. Trimming cost V 4 bases and J 6 bases, with 5 bases left between them. The CDR3 covers 11 residues. CDR3 nucleotides: TGTGCCAGCAGCTCAGGGGATACGCAGTATTTT. It translates to CASSSGDTQYF.

The chain has TRBV7-3 and TRBJ1-2; 8 bases agree with TRBD1. Unmatched junction bases numbered 4, after V lost 4 bases and J lost 6 bases. Germline CDR1 and CDR2: SGHTA and FQGTGA. The CDR3 has 13 residues. The CDR3 reads CASSSDRGNGYTF. The CDR3, as DNA: TGTGCCAGCAGCTCCGACAGGGGAAATGGCTACACCTTC. The complete variable domain, with remaining parts taken from reference TRBV7-3 and TRBJ1-2, reads GAGVSQTPSNKVTEKGKYVELRCDPISGHTALYWYRQSLGQGPEFLIYFQGTGAADDSGLPNDRFFAVRPEGSVSTLKIQRTERGDSAVYLCASSSDRGNGYTFGSGTRLTVV.

This rearrangement joins TRBV6-1 to TRBJ2-7; 9 bases align to TRBD1. CDR1 and CDR2 from the germline V gene are MNHNS and SASEGT. CDR3 length: 14 amino acids. V shed 4 bases and J 3 bases; nucleotides not matched to a gene: 4. Here the CDR3 reads CASSVGQGLYEQYF. The CDR3 DNA is TGTGCCAGCAGTGTGGGACAGGGACTCTACGAGCAGTACTTC.

The rearrangement links TRBV6-5 to TRBJ2-7; tentatively, D is TRBD2 (6 bases). The CDR3 contains 13 residues. The germline gives CDR1 MNHEY, CDR2 SVGAGI. Trimming stripped 0 bases from V and 6 bases from J, with 9 bases between. CDR3 nucleotide sequence: TGTGCCAGCAGTTACTCGACGGAGGGCGAGCAGTACTTC. This sequence encodes CASSYSTEGEQYF.

This sequence joins TRBV9 and TRBJ2-3; D ambiguous. The CDR3 loop spans 17 amino acids. The germline V gene encodes CDR1 SGDLS and CDR2 YYNGEE. Trimming stripped 1 base from V and 0 bases from J, with 15 bases between. The CDR3 DNA sequence: TGTGCCAGCAGCGTATCGCCCCGCGTCGGCAGCACAGATACGCAGTATTTT. Amino acids: CASSVSPRVGSTDTQYF.

V gene TRBV14 combines with J gene TRBJ2-1, with a tentative D call TRBD1 (5 bases). CDR1 is SGHDN and CDR2 is FVKESK in the germline V gene. The CDR3 has 15 amino acids. The ends were cut back, 0 bases at V and 5 bases at J, with 11 bases in the middle. CDR3 protein: CASSQDRVRDNEQFF. The CDR3, as DNA: TGTGCCAGCAGCCAAGATCGTGTCAGGGACAATGAGCAGTTCTTC. Looking up the rest from reference TRBV14 and TRBJ2-1 gives the full variable domain: EAGVTQFPSHSVIEKGQTVTLRCDPISGHDNLYWYRRVMGKEIKFLLHFVKESKQDESGMPNNRFLAERTGGTYSTLKVQPAELEDSGVYFCASSQDRVRDNEQFFGPGTRLTVL.

The rearrangement uses TRBV15 and TRBJ1-3, with unresolved D. There are 15 residues in the CDR3. In germline, CDR1 is LNHNV, CDR2 YYDKDF (reference sequence). V was clipped by 2 bases and J by 2 bases, with 10 bases between them. The CDR3 DNA follows: TGTGCCACCAGCAGAAGTATGGGCCCTGGAAACACCATATATTTT. The encoded protein is CATSRSMGPGNTIYF. Drawing the rest from reference TRBV15 and TRBJ1-3, the complete variable domain is DAMVIQNPRYQVTQFGKPVTLSCSQTLNHNVMYWYQQKSSQAPKLLFHYYDKDFNNEADTPDNFQSRRPNTSFCFLDIRSPGLGDTAMYLCATSRSMGPGNTIYFGEGSWLTVV.

The chain links TRBV7-9 to TRBJ2-2, with D possibly called TRBD1 or TRBD2 (5 bases each). The CDR3 runs to 15 residues. V was clipped by 3 bases and J by 3 bases, with 11 bases between them. The V gene's germline CDR1 is SEHNR and CDR2 FQNEAQ (reference sequence). The chain's CDR3 is CASSFRAGDTGELFF. In DNA form, the CDR3 reads TGTGCCAGCAGCTTCAGGGCGGGCGACACCGGGGAGCTGTTTTTT.